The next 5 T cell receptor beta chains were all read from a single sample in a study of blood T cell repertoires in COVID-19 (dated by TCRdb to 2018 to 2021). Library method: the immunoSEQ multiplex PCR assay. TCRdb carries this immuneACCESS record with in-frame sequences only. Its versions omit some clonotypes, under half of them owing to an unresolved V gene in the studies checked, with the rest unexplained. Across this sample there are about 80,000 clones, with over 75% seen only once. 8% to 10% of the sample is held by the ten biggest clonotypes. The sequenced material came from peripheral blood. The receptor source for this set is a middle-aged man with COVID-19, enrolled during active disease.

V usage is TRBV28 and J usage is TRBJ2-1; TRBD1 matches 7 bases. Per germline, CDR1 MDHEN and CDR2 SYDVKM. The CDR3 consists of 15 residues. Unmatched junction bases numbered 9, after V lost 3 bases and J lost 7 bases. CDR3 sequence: CASSLLMTGQNEQFF. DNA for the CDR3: TGTGCCAGCAGTTTGTTAATGACAGGGCAAAATGAGCAGTTCTTC.

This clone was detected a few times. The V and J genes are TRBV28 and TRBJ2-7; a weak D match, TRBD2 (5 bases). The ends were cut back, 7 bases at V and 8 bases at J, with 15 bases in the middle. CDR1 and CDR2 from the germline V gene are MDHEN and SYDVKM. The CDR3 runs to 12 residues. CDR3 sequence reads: CASNVGSGKQYF. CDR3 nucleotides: TGTGCCAGCAACGTAGGGTCGGGAAAGCAGTACTTC.

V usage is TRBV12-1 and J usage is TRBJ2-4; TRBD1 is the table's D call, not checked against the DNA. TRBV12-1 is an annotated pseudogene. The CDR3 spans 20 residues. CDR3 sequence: CASSFAPGQGDPLAKNIQYF. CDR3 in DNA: TGTGCCAGCAGCTTCGCTCCGGGACAGGGTGACCCCCTAGCCAAAAACATTCAGTACTTC.

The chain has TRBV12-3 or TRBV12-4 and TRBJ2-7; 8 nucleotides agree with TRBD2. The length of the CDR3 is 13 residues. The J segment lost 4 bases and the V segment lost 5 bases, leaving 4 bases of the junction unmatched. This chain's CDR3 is CASSREGGYEQYF. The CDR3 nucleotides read TGTGCCAGCAGTCGGGAGGGAGGTTACGAGCAGTACTTC.

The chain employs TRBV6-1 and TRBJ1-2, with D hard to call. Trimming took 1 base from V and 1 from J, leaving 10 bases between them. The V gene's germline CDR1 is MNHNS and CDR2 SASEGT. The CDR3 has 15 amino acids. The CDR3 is CASSEEGGFNYGYTF. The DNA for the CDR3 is TGTGCCAGCAGTGAAGAGGGAGGGTTTAACTATGGCTACACCTTC.